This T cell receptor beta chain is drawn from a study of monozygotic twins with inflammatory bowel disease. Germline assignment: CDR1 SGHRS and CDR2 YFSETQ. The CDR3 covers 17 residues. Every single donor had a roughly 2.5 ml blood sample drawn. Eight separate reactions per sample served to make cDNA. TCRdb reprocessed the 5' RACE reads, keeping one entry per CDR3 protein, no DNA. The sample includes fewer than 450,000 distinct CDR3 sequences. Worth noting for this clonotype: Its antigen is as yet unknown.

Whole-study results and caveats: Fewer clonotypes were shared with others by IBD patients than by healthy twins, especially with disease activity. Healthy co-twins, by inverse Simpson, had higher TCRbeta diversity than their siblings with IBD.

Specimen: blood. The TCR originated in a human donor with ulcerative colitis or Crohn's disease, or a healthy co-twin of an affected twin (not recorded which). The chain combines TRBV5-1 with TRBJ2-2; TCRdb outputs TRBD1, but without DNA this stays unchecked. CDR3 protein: CASSLEPLTGGTGELFF.